What follows are 14 T cell receptor beta chains derived from one specimen sequenced in a study of OX40 agonist ivuxolimab in advanced cancers. The protocol used for the library was the immunoSEQ multiplex PCR assay. The immuneACCESS repertoire file appears here via TCRdb, limited to in-frame rearrangements. These files lack a portion of the clones; in checked studies, under half of the deficit traces to unresolved V genes, and the cause of the others is not known. In all, the sample holds 90,000 to 100,000 clones, and roughly nine tenths of those were seen once. The ten largest clones add up to 0.82% of the sample. Sequences were derived from CD4+ or CD8+ T cells sorted from blood, sampled in a trial of the OX40 agonist ivuxolimab. The receptors were sampled from an adult with an advanced solid tumor such as melanoma, head and neck, liver or kidney cancer.

Note on this clone: The sample has other DNA sequences that encode this CDR3 too. V and J are TRBV19 and TRBJ1-5; 8 bases map to TRBD1. Germline CDR1 LNHDA, CDR2 SQIVND (reference sequence). The CDR3 is 14 amino acids. After removal of 4 bases from V and 4 bases from J, the junction contained 3 bases not matched to a gene. CDR3 sequence reads: CASSTTGGNQPQHF. The CDR3 nucleotides are TGTGCCAGTAGTACTACAGGGGGTAATCAGCCCCAGCATTTT.

This clone was counted at least ten times. This chain links TRBV4-2 with TRBJ1-5; no reliable D call. V dropped 0 bases and J dropped 3 bases, with 3 bases sitting between them. Germline lookup yields CDR1 LGHNA and CDR2 YNFKEQ. This CDR3 is 13 amino acids long. CDR3 coding DNA: TGTGCCAGCAGCCAAGAGATCAATCAGCCCCAGCATTTT. Its translation: CASSQEINQPQHF.

The rearrangement links TRBV29-1 to TRBJ1-4; D is perhaps TRBD1 (5 bases). V lost 6 bases and J lost 7, with 12 bases in between. This CDR3 is 12 amino acids long. In germline, CDR1 is SQVTM, CDR2 ANQGSEA. The CDR3 reads CSVGGAGEKLFF. CDR3 DNA: TGCAGCGTGGGGGGAGCGGGTGAAAAACTGTTTTTT.

V gene TRBV6-5 combines with J gene TRBJ1-1, with no clear D. Germline V gives CDR1 MNHEY, CDR2 SVGAGI. The germline V and J ends were trimmed by 5 bases and 4 bases, with 11 bases remaining between them. The CDR3 is made up of 13 amino acids. Here the CDR3 DNA reads TGTGCCAGCAGTCTGAAGGATGGCACTGAAGCTTTCTTT. This translates into CASSLKDGTEAFF.

This clone has just one count. The gene calls are TRBV5-4 and TRBJ2-1, with 8 bases fitting TRBD2. With V trimmed by 5 bases and J by 2 bases, 3 bases remained unmatched. The CDR3 extends over 14 amino acids. The V gene's germline CDR1 is SGHNT and CDR2 YYREEE (reference sequence). CDR3 protein: CASSPAGAYNEQFF. CDR3 nucleotides: TGTGCCAGCAGTCCAGCGGGAGCCTACAATGAGCAGTTCTTC.

This clone was picked up a small number of times. The chain recombines TRBV5-1 with TRBJ2-3; D ambiguous. This CDR3 has 14 amino acids. Deletions cut 4 bases from V and 0 bases from J, with 9 bases between. The V gene's germline CDR1 is SGHRS and CDR2 YFSETQ. The CDR3 loop is CASSVGQSTDTQYF. The CDR3 DNA follows: TGCGCCAGCAGCGTAGGGCAAAGCACAGATACGCAGTATTTT.

J is TRBJ2-1 and V is TRBV7-6; 9 nucleotides align to TRBD1. The germline V gene has CDR1 SGHVS and CDR2 FNYEAQ. Germline trimming cut 3 bases from V and 4 bases from J; bases unmatched to any gene: 4. This CDR3 is 15 amino acids long. CDR3 sequence (DNA): TGTGCCAGCAGCTTTGGACAGGGGTTTTACAATGAGCAGTTCTTC. Translating gives CASSFGQGFYNEQFF.

The chain recombines TRBV28 with TRBJ2-1; TRBD2 agrees at 9 bases. The germline CDR1 and CDR2 sequences are MDHEN and SYDVKM. The CDR3 consists of 14 residues. V shed 2 bases and J 16 bases; nucleotides not matched to a gene: 12. In DNA, the CDR3 is TGTGCCAGCAGTTTAGAATCGGCTAGCGGGATCAATTTCTTC. Translation: CASSLESASGINFF.

The chain carries TRBV19 and TRBJ1-1, with a tentative D call TRBD1 (5 bases). Trimming pared 7 bases from V and 6 bases from J, leaving 18 bases between. CDR3 size: 14 residues. The germline CDR1 and CDR2 sequences are LNHDA and SQIVND (reference sequence). CDR3: CASTPGLSWSEAFF. CDR3 sequence (DNA): TGTGCCAGTACTCCGGGACTGAGTTGGTCTGAAGCTTTCTTT.

V is TRBV19 and J is TRBJ1-2; D ambiguous. The V gene's germline CDR1 is LNHDA and CDR2 SQIVND (reference sequence). Trimming left V 1 base short and J 8 bases short, with 11 bases between. The CDR3 contains 13 residues. This CDR3 reads CASSIGVDRGYTF. The CDR3, as DNA: TGTGCCAGTAGTATAGGGGTGGATCGGGGCTACACCTTC.

The chain carries TRBV14 and TRBJ1-1, with TRBD1 as a possible D gene (6 bases). CDR1 is SGHDN, CDR2 FVKESK, per germline. The length of the CDR3 is 13 residues. The V and J ends lost 2 bases and 7 bases respectively, with 11 bases between them. CDR3 bases: TGTGCCAGCAGCCAACGGACAGATAGTGAAGCTTTCTTT. It encodes CASSQRTDSEAFF.

The gene calls are TRBV6-1 and TRBJ2-6; D may match TRBD1 or TRBD2 (5 bases each). This CDR3 region has 17 residues. The germline gives CDR1 MNHNS, CDR2 SASEGT. Trimming took off 1 base at V and 3 bases at J, with 13 bases between the two ends. This CDR3 is CASSEGVGADGANVLTF. CDR3 sequence (DNA): TGTGCCAGCAGTGAAGGGGTCGGGGCAGATGGGGCCAACGTCCTGACTTTC.

V is TRBV29-1 and J is TRBJ1-1; TRBD1 agrees at 7 bases. Germline trimming cut 4 bases from V and 5 bases from J; bases unmatched to any gene: 13. In germline, CDR1 is SQVTM, CDR2 ANQGSEA. The CDR3 is made up of 15 amino acids. The DNA of the CDR3 is TGCAGCGTTGTGAACAGGGGAATTCGGGGGACTGAAGCTTTCTTT. It translates to CSVVNRGIRGTEAFF.

This chain joins TRBV19 and TRBJ1-5; 8 bases agree with TRBD1. Germline CDR1 and CDR2: LNHDA and SQIVND (reference sequence). The CDR3 is 15 residues long. J gave up 6 bases and V 2 bases, and 6 bases lay outside the gene matches. The CDR3 region has the DNA TGTGCCAGTAGTATATGGACAGGGTCCGGTCAGCCCCAGCATTTT. Its translation is CASSIWTGSGQPQHF. The full variable domain, rest sourced from reference TRBV19 and TRBJ1-5, is DGGITQSPKYLFRKEGQNVTLSCEQNLNHDAMYWYRQDPGQGLRLIYYSQIVNDFQKGDIAEGYSVSREKKESFPLTVTSAQKNPTAFYLCASSIWTGSGQPQHFGDGTRLSIL.